Below, 2 T cell receptor beta chains from the same sample are listed, as sequenced in a study of T-cell reconstitution after alpha-beta-depleted transplantation in children. Preparation of the TCRbeta library was carried out with unique molecular identifiers. TCRdb re-analysed the PCR reads in MiXCR, keeping a single row per CDR3 protein. The top ten hold around 45% of the sample, which has around 200,000 distinct CDR3 sequences, over 15% seen once. Sequencing was performed on PBMCs, mostly from graft donor cells, taken 360 days after TCRalphabeta/CD19-depleted stem cell transplant. The source of these receptors is a male patient aged 2-15 years who had a stem cell transplant for acute lymphoblastic leukemia, so the T cells may come from the graft donor.

This clonotype was picked up a small number of times. J is TRBJ1-2 and V is TRBV7-9; TRBD1 agrees at 8 bases. Germline CDR1 and CDR2: SEHNR and FQNEAQ (reference sequence). This CDR3 spans 14 amino acids. Trimming at V came to 0 bases and at J to 8 bases, leaving 5 bases not matched to a gene. Here the CDR3 reads CASSLALAGGGYTF. In DNA, the CDR3 is TGTGCCAGCAGCTTAGCGTTGGCAGGGGGCGGCTACACCTTC.

This clonotype came up a few times. This chain connects TRBV2 to TRBJ1-6; TRBD1 matches 7 bases. CDR1 and CDR2 from the germline V gene are SNHLY and FYNNEI. The CDR3 spans 13 residues. V lost 6 bases to trimming and J lost 7 bases; unmatched junction nucleotides: 3. CDR3 sequence reads: CASRDRENSPLHF. The CDR3 DNA is TGTGCCAGCAGAGACAGGGAGAATTCACCCCTCCACTTT.